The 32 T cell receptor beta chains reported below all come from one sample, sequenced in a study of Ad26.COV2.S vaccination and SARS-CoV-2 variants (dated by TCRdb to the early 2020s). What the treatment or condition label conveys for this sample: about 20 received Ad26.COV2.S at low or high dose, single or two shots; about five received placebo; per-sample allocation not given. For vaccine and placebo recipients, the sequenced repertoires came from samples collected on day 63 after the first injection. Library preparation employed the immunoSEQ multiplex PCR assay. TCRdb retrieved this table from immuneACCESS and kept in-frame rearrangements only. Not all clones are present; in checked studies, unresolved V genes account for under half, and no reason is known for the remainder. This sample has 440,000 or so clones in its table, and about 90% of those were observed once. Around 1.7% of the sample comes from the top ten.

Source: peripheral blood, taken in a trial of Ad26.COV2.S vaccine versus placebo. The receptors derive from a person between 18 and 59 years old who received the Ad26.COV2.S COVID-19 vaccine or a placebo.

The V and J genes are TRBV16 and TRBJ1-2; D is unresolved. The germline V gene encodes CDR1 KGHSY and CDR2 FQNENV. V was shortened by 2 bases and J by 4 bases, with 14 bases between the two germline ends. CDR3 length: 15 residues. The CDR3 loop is CASSQSSMGGYGYTF. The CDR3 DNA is TGTGCCAGCAGCCAAAGTTCGATGGGAGGCTATGGCTACACCTTC.

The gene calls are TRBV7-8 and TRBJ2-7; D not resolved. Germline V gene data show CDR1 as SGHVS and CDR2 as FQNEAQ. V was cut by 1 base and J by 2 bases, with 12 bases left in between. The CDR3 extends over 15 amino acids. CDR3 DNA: TGTGCCAGCAGCTTAGTTGGTGGGTCCACCTACGAGCAGTACTTC. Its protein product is CASSLVGGSTYEQYF. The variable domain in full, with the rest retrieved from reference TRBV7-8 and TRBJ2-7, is GAGVSQSPRYKVAKRGQDVALRCDPISGHVSLFWYQQALGQGPEFLTYFQNEAQLDKSGLPSDRFFAERPEGSVSTLKIQRTQQEDSAVYLCASSLVGGSTYEQYFGPGTRLTVT.

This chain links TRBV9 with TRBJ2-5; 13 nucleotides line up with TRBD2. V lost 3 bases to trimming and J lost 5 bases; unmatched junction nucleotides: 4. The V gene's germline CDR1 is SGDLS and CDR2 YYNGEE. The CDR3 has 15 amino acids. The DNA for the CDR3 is TGTGCCAGCAGCGGGGGACTAGCGGGGAGGGAGACCCAGTACTTC. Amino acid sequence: CASSGGLAGRETQYF.

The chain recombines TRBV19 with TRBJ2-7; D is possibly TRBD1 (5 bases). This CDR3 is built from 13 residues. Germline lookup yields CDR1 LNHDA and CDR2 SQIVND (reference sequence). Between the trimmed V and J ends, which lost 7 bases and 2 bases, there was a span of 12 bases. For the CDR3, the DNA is TGTGCCAGTACCGCAGGGCCAGCCTACGAGCAGTACTTC. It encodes CASTAGPAYEQYF.

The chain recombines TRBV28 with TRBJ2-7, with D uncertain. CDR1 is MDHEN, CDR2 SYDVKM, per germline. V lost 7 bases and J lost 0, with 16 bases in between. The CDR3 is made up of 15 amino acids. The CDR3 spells CASTHSVPSSYEQYF. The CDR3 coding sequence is TGTGCCAGCACCCACTCGGTCCCGAGCTCCTACGAGCAGTACTTC.

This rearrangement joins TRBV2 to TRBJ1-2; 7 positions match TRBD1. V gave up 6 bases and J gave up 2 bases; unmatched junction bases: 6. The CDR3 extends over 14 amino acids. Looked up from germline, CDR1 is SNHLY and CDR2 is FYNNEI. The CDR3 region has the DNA TGTGCCAGCAGGGGGGGACAGATGAACTATGGCTACACCTTC. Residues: CASRGGQMNYGYTF.

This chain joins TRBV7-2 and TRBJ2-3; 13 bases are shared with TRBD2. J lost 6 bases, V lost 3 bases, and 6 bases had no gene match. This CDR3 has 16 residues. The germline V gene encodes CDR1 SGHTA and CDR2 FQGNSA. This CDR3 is CASSFTSGGAVDTQYF. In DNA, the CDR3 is TGTGCCAGCAGCTTTACTAGCGGGGGGGCCGTTGATACGCAGTATTTT.

CDR3 amino acids: CASSLAGRQGGTGELFF. The CDR3 DNA sequence: TGCGCCAGCAGCCTCGCAGGGAGGCAGGGGGGCACCGGGGAGCTGTTTTTT. The chain recombines TRBV4-1 with TRBJ2-2; the D gene is possibly TRBD1 (7 bases). V dropped 4 bases and J dropped 4 bases, with 19 bases sitting between them. The CDR3 covers 17 residues. CDR1 MGHRA and CDR2 YSYEKL come from the germline V gene.

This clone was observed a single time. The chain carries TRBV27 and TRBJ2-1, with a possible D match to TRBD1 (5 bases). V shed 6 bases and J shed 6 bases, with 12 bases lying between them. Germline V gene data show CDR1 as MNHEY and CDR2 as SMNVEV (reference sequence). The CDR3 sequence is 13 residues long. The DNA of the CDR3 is TGTGCCAGCAGCCTGACAGTATTCAATGAGCAGTTCTTC. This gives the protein CASSLTVFNEQFF.

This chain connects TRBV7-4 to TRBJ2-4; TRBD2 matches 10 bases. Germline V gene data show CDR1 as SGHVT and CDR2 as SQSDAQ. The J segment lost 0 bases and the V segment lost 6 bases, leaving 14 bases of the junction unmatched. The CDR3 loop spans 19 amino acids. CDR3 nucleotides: TGTGCCAGCAGTACAACTAGCGGGGCCACTAACCTAGCCAAAAACATTCAGTACTTC. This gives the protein CASSTTSGATNLAKNIQYF. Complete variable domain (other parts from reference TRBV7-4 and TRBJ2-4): GAGVSQSPRYKVAKRGRDVALRCDSISGHVTLYWYRQTLGQGSEVLTYSQSDAQRDKSGRPSGRFSAERPERSVSTLKIQRTEQGDSAVYLCASSTTSGATNLAKNIQYFGAGTRLSVL.

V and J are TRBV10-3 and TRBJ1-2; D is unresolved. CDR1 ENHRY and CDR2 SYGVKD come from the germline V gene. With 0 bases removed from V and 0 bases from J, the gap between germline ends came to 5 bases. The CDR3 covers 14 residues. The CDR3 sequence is CAISESVPNYGYTF. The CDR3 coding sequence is TGTGCCATCAGTGAGTCGGTGCCTAACTATGGCTACACCTTC.

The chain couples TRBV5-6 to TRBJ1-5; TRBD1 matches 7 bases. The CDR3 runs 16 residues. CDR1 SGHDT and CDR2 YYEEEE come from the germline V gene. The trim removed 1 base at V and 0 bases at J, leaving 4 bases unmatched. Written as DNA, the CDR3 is TGTGCCAGCAGCTTGACCGGGACAGTTAGCAATCAGCCCCAGCATTTT. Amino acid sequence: CASSLTGTVSNQPQHF.

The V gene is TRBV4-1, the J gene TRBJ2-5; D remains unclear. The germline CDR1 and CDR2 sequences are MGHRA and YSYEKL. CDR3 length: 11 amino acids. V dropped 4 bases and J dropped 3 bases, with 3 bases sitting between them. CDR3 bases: TGCGCCAGCAGCCCTAAAGAGACCCAGTACTTC. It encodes CASSPKETQYF.

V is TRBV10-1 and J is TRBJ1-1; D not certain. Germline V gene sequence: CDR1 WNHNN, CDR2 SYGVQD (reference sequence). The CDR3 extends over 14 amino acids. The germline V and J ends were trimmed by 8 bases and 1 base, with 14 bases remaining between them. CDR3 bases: TGCGCCAGCGCCCGTCGTGGGGAGAACACTGAAGCTTTCTTT. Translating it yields CASARRGENTEAFF.

For the CDR3, the DNA is TGTGCCAGCAGCACCCGGACTAGTGAAGACGAGCAGTACTTC. It specifies CASSTRTSEDEQYF. J is TRBJ2-7 and V is TRBV7-9; TRBD2 matches at 7 bases. Looked up from germline, CDR1 is SEHNR and CDR2 is FQNEAQ (reference sequence). Unmatched junction bases numbered 9, after V lost 5 bases and J lost 5 bases. This CDR3 spans 14 amino acids.

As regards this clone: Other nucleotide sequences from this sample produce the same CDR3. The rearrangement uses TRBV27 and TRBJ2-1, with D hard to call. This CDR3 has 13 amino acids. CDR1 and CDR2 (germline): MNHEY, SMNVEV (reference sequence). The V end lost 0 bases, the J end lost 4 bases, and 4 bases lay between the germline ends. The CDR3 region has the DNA TGTGCCAGCAGTTTATCGCGGTACAATGAGCAGTTCTTC. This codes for CASSLSRYNEQFF.

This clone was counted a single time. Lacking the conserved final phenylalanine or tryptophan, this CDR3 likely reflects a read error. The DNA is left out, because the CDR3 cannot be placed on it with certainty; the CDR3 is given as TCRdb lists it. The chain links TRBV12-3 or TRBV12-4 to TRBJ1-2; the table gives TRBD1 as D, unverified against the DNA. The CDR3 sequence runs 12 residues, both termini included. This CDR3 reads CASSLAGASWDI.

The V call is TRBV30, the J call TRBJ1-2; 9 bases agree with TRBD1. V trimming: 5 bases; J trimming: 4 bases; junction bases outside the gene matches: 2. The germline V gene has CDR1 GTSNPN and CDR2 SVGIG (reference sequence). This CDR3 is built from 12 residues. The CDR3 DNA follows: TGTGCCTGGGGACAGGGGTTCTATGGCTACACCTTC. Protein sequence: CAWGQGFYGYTF.

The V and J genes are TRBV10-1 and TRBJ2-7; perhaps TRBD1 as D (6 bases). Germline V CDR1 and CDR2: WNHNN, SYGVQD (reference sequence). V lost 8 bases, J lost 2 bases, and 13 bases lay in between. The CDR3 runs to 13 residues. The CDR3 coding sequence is TGCGCCAGCTCTGGACAGCCAACCTACGAGCAGTACTTC. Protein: CASSGQPTYEQYF.

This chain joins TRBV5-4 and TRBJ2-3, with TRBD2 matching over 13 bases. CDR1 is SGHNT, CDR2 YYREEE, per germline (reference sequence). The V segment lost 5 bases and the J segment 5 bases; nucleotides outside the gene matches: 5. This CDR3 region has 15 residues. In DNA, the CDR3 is TGTGCCAGCAGACTAGCGGGGGGGCCCGGAGATACGCAGTATTTT. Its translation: CASRLAGGPGDTQYF.

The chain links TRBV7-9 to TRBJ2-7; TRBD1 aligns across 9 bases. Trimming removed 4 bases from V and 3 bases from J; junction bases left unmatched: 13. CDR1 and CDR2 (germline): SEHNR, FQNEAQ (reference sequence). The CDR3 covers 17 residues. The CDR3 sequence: CASSWGQGSGRDYEQYF. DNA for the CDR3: TGTGCCAGCAGCTGGGGACAGGGTTCCGGAAGGGACTACGAGCAGTACTTC. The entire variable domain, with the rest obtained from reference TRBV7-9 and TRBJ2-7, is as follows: DTGVSQNPRHKITKRGQNVTFRCDPISEHNRLYWYRQTLGQGPEFLTYFQNEAQLEKSRLLSDRFSAERPKGSFSTLEIQRTEQGDSAMYLCASSWGQGSGRDYEQYFGPGTRLTVT.

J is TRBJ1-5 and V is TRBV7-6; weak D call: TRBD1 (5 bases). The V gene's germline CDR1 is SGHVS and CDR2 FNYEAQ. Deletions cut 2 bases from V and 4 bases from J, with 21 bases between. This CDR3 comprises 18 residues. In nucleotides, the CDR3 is TGTGCCAGCAGCTTAACCCCTGCTCGGCAGGGTCTTAATCAGCCCCAGCATTTT. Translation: CASSLTPARQGLNQPQHF.

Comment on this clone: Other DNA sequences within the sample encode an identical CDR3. CDR3 amino acids: CASSLVGGSNQPQHF. The CDR3 DNA is TGTGCCAGCAGCTTAGTAGGGGGGAGCAATCAGCCCCAGCATTTT. The chain joins TRBV7-2 to TRBJ1-5; the D gene is possibly TRBD1 (6 bases). CDR1 SGHTA and CDR2 FQGNSA come from the germline V gene. The CDR3 length is 15 residues. V dropped 1 base and J dropped 1 base, with 8 bases sitting between them.

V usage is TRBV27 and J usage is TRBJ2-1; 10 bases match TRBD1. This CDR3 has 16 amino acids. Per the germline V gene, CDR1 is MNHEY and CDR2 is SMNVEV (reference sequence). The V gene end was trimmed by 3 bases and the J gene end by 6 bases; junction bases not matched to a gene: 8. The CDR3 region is CASSFVRQGARNEQFF. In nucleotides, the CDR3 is TGTGCCAGCAGTTTTGTACGACAGGGGGCGCGCAATGAGCAGTTCTTC.

In DNA form, the CDR3 reads TGTGCCAGCAGTAGAGGGGGCCGCTATAGCAATCAGCCCCAGCATTTT. It codes for CASSRGGRYSNQPQHF. The V gene is TRBV28, the J gene TRBJ1-5, with 7 bases that match TRBD1. CDR1 MDHEN and CDR2 SYDVKM come from the germline V gene. V was clipped by 5 bases and J by 0 bases; unmatched bases: 7. The CDR3 extends over 16 amino acids.

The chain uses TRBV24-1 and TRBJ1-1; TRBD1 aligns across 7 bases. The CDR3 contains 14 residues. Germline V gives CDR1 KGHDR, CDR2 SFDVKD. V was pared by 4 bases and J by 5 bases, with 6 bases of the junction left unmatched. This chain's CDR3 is CATSDRGIGTEAFF. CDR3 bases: TGTGCCACCAGTGACAGGGGGATAGGAACTGAAGCTTTCTTT.

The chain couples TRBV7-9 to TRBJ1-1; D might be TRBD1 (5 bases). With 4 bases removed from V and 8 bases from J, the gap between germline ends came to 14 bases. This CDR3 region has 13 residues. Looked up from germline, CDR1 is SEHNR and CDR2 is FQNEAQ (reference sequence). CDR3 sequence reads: CASSSIGRGEAFF. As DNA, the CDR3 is TGTGCCAGCAGCTCGATCGGGAGGGGAGAAGCTTTCTTT.

The chain's CDR3 is CATSVTGTSGPADTQYF. Written as DNA, the CDR3 is TGTGCCACCAGTGTCACCGGGACTAGCGGGCCTGCAGATACGCAGTATTTT. The chain combines TRBV24-1 with TRBJ2-3, with 12 bases lining up with TRBD2. This CDR3 has 17 amino acids. Germline values: CDR1 KGHDR, CDR2 SFDVKD. J gave up 4 bases and V 5 bases, and 9 bases lay outside the gene matches.

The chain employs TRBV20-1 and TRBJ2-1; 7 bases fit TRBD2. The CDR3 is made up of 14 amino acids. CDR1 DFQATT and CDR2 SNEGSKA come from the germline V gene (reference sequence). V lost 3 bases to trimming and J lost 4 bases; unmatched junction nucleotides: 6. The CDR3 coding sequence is TGCAGTGCTAGTGAGGGACTACAGTACAATGAGCAGTTCTTC. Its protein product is CSASEGLQYNEQFF.

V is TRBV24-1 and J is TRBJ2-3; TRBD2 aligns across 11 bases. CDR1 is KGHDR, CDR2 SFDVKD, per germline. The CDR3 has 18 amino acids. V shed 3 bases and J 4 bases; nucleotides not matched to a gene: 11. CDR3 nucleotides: TGTGCCACCAGTGATCAGCTCCCGGGACTAGCGGCTCCAGATACGCAGTATTTT. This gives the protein CATSDQLPGLAAPDTQYF.

CDR3 bases: TGTGCCAGCAGCTTAGCGGGGATAAAGCTTGATGAGCAGTTCTTC. Translated: CASSLAGIKLDEQFF. The gene calls are TRBV7-2 and TRBJ2-1; D not certain. V was trimmed by 0 bases and J by 8 bases, leaving 14 bases between them. Germline CDR1 reads SGHTA; CDR2 reads FQGNSA. The CDR3 is 15 residues long.

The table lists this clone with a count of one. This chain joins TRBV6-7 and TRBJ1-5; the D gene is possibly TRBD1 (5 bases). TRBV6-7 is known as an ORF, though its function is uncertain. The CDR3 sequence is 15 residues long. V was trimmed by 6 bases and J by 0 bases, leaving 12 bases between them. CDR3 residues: CASSLRQLSNQPQHF. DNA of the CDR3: TGTGCCAGCAGCCTAAGACAGCTTAGCAATCAGCCCCAGCATTTT.